These T cell receptor beta chains were read from a single sample in a study of blood T cells in healthy people across ages. TCRdb re-analysed the 5' RACE reads in MiXCR, keeping a single row per CDR3 protein. The repertoire consists of some 1,800,000 distinct CDR3 sequences, with approximately 40% occurring once and the leading ten covering 20% to 25%. Input material: blood. The receptors were sampled from a human donor in good health. The CDR3 runs from the conserved cysteine through the conserved F or W. Fields, in order: D gene, V gene, clone size, J gene, CDR3 DNA, CDR3 protein. A D gene is named only where the DNA matches it firmly. Size is stated for part of the rows, as once, few or many counts, or as a class when the clone is expanded.

D: -
V: TRBV7-3
size: few
J: TRBJ2-1
DNA: TGTGCCAGCAGCTTAACCCAGGAGAGTGAGCAGTTCTTC
CDR3: CASSLTQESEQFF

D: -
V: TRBV6-6
size: -
J: TRBJ1-4
DNA: TGTGCCAGCAGTTACGGACGGGGGATAAATGAAAAACTGTTTTTT
CDR3: CASSYGRGINEKLFF

D: -
V: TRBV11-3
size: -
J: TRBJ2-7
DNA: TGTGCCAGCAGCTTATTAGCTTGGGGCAGTACTTACGAGCAGTACTTC
CDR3: CASSLLAWGSTYEQYF

D: TRBD1
V: TRBV14
size: -
J: TRBJ2-7
DNA: TGTGCCCGCAGCCACTCCGGGACAGGGGATTACGAGCAGTACTTC
CDR3: CARSHSGTGDYEQYF

D: -
V: TRBV29-1
size: few
J: TRBJ2-5
DNA: TGCAGCGTTGATGACGGGGTCCCCCCCGGGGGAGAGACCCAGTACTTC
CDR3: CSVDDGVPPGGETQYF

D: -
V: TRBV28
size: -
J: TRBJ2-7
DNA: TGTGCCAGCAGTTTGGACGGCTGGGTGTCCTACGAGCAGTACTTC
CDR3: CASSLDGWVSYEQYF

D: -
V: TRBV18
size: few
J: TRBJ1-2
DNA: TGTGCCAGCTCACCAGGGGCTCCTAACTATGGCTACACCTTC
CDR3: CASSPGAPNYGYTF

D: TRBD1
V: TRBV4-1
size: -
J: TRBJ2-1
DNA: TGCGCCAGCAGCCCCCGGGACAGGGACTACAATGAGCAGTTCTTC
CDR3: CASSPRDRDYNEQFF

D: -
V: TRBV12-3/TRBV12-4
size: few
J: TRBJ2-1
DNA: TGTGCCAGCAATGAACCAGGGGACGGACTCTACAATGAGCAGTTCTTC
CDR3: CASNEPGDGLYNEQFF

D: -
V: TRBV12-3/TRBV12-4
size: many
J: TRBJ1-1
DNA: TGTGCCAGCAGTTTATCTGGCAGAAACACTGAAGCTTTCTTT
CDR3: CASSLSGRNTEAFF

D: -
V: TRBV4-3
size: once
J: TRBJ2-3
DNA: TGCGCCAGCAGCCAGTTATCCGGGGTTAACACAGATACGCAGTATTTT
CDR3: CASSQLSGVNTDTQYF

D: -
V: TRBV5-1
size: few
J: TRBJ2-1
DNA: TGCGCCAGCAGCTTGGGAACAGGATTGACCTACAATGAGCAGTTCTTC
CDR3: CASSLGTGLTYNEQFF